Detailed here is one TCR beta chain. These data originate in a study of OX40 agonist ivuxolimab in advanced cancers. CDR3 length: 15 amino acids. The trim removed 3 bases at V and 8 bases at J, leaving 4 bases unmatched. The germline CDR1 and CDR2 sequences are SGHNT and YYREEE (reference sequence). The repertoire was sequenced with immunoSEQ multiplex PCR; TCRdb's copy has only in-frame clones and lacks some. Of 55,000 to 60,000 clones listed, about 87% are singletons. This material consisted of CD4+ or CD8+ T cells sorted from blood, taken in a trial of the OX40 agonist ivuxolimab. The clonotype originates from an adult with an advanced solid tumor such as melanoma, head and neck, liver or kidney cancer. The chain joins TRBV5-4 to TRBJ2-1, with 14 bases fitting TRBD2. The CDR3 region is CASSSTSGRAHEQFF. Here the CDR3 DNA reads TGTGCCAGCAGCTCGACTAGCGGGAGGGCCCATGAGCAGTTCTTC.